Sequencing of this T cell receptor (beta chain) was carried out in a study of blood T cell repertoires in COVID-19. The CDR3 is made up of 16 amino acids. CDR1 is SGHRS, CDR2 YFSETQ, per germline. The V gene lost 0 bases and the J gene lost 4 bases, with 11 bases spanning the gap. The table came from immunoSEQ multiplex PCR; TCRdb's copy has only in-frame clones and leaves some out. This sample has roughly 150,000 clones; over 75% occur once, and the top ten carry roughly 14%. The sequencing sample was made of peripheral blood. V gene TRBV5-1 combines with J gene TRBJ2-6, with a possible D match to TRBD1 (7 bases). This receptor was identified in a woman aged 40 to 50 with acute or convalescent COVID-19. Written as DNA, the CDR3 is TGCGCCAGCAGCTTGGGGAGGGGGCCAGGGGCCAACGTCCTGACTTTC. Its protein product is CASSLGRGPGANVLTF.